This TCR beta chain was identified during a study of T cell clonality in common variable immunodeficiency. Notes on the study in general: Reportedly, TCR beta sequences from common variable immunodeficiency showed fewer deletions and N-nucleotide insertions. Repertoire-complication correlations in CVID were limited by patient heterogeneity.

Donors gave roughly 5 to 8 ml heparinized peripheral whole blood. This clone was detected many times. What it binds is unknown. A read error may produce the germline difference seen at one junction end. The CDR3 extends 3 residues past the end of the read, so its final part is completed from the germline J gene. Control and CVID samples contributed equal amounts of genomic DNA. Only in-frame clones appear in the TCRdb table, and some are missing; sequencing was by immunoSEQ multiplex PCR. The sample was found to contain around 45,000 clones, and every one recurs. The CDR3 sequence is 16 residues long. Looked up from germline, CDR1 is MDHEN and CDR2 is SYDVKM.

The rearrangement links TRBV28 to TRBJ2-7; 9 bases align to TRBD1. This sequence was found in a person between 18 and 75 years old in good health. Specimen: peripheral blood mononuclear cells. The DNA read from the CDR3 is TGTGCCAGCAGCCCATCTCGGGACAGGGTCTCCCACGAG. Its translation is CASSPSRDRVSHE. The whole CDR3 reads CASSPSRDRVSHEQYF.